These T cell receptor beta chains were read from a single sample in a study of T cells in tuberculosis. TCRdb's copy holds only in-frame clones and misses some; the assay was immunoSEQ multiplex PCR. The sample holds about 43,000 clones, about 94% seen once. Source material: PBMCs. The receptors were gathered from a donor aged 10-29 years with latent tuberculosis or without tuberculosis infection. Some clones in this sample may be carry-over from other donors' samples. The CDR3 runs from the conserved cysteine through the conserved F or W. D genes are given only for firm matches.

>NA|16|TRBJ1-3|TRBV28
CASSFLAGGTGNTIYF
TGTGCCAGCAGTTTTCTGGCGGGGGGGACTGGAAACACCATATATTTT
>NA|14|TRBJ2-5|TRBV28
CASSLASVRETQYF
TGTGCCAGCAGTTTAGCCAGCGTAAGAGAGACCCAGTACTTC
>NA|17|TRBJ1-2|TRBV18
CASSPRELGRVGSGYTF
TGTGCCAGCTCACCACGTGAGCTCGGGAGAGTCGGGTCTGGCTACACCTTC
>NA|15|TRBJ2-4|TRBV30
CAWRGDIGAKNIQYF
TGTGCCTGGAGAGGGGACATCGGCGCAAAAAACATTCAGTACTTC
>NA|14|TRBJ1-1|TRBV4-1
CASSPNIIRVEAFF
TGCGCCAGCAGCCCTAATATAATCAGGGTTGAAGCTTTCTTT
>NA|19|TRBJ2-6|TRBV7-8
CASSLARASSGSGANVLTF
TGTGCCAGCAGCTTAGCGCGGGCCAGTTCTGGGTCTGGGGCCAACGTCCTGACTTTC
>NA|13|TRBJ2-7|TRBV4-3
CASSQGQGWEQYF
TGCGCCAGCAGCCAAGGGCAGGGGTGGGAGCAGTACTTC
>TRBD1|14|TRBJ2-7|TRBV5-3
CARSAGTGSYEQYF
TGTGCCAGAAGCGCCGGGACAGGATCCTACGAGCAGTACTTC
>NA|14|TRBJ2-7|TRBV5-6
CASSSGLSPYEQYF
TGTGCCAGCAGCTCAGGGTTATCCCCCTACGAGCAGTACTTC
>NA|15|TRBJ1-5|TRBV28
CASIPERSGNQPQHF
TGTGCCAGCATTCCTGAGAGATCGGGCAATCAGCCCCAGCATTTT